Sequencing of this T cell receptor (beta chain) was carried out in a study of T cells in Graves' hyperthyroidism and ophthalmopathy. The junction had 0 bases not matched to a gene; V was cut back by 2 bases and J by 3 bases. Germline CDR1 and CDR2: MNHEY and SVGEGT. The CDR3 sequence is 15 residues long. In this sample, this clonotype turned up many times. Using RNA transcripts as the source, TCR beta CDR3 regions were amplified. In the first-round RT-PCR of the TCR CDR3, the HTBI primer set was used. TCRdb itself ran the multiplex PCR reads through MiXCR, one entry per CDR3 protein. The top ten clones hold approximately 13% of a sample with hundreds of thousands of distinct CDR3 sequences, about 14% of them seen once.

Material for sequencing was blood. The chain uses TRBV6-2 or TRBV6-3 and TRBJ2-2; TRBD1 agrees at 10 bases. This clonotype was obtained from a woman in her 50s with Graves' ophthalmopathy. This CDR3 reads CASSYGTGDTGELFF. The CDR3 DNA reads TGTGCCAGCAGTTACGGGACAGGGGACACCGGGGAGCTGTTTTTT.